This T cell receptor (beta chain) is from a study of cytomegalovirus exposure and HLA in healthy donors. The PCR was carried out with 60 Vbeta primers and 13 Jbeta primers. This table comes from immunoSEQ multiplex PCR, and its TCRdb copy is limited to in-frame clones, with some not included. Of about 130,000 clones in the sample, about 80% were seen once. This CDR3 has 13 residues. V dropped 7 bases and J dropped 4; count of bases not matched to a gene: 7. The germline gives CDR1 SQVTM, CDR2 ANQGSEA. The material sequenced was PBMCs. The TCR was taken from a man younger than 45 in good health and CMV-seronegative. This sequence joins TRBV29-1 and TRBJ1-2, with 9 bases matching TRBD1. In nucleotides, the CDR3 is TGCAGCGCCAAGACAGGGGGTGGCTATGGCTACACCTTC. Its protein is CSAKTGGGYGYTF.